These 9 T cell receptor beta chains originate from one sample sequenced in a study of blood T cell repertoires in COVID-19. Method: immunoSEQ multiplex PCR; TCRdb's copy keeps in-frame clones and lacks some. The sample includes some 170,000 clones, 82% of them seen just once. Sequenced sample: peripheral blood. Receptors originate from a woman aged 70-85 years with acute or convalescent COVID-19.

V is TRBV9 and J is TRBJ1-6, with D unclear. The V gene's germline CDR1 is SGDLS and CDR2 YYNGEE. Between the trimmed V and J ends, which lost 2 bases and 9 bases, there was a span of 12 bases. CDR3 length: 14 residues. The DNA of the CDR3 is TGTGCCAGCAGCGTTTATACGGCGGGTTCACCCCTCCACTTT. The encoded protein is CASSVYTAGSPLHF.

The J gene is TRBJ2-4, the V gene TRBV15; 7 bases map to TRBD1. Germline loops: CDR1 LNHNV, CDR2 YYDKDF (reference sequence). V was pared by 5 bases and J by 0 bases, with 4 bases of the junction left unmatched. This CDR3 has 15 residues. The CDR3 DNA sequence: TGTGCCACCAGCCAGAGACAGGGAGCCAAAAACATTCAGTACTTC. Translating it yields CATSQRQGAKNIQYF.

The genes are TRBV27 and TRBJ2-2; tentative D call: TRBD1 (5 bases). V lost 3 bases and J 2 bases, leaving 13 bases between the germline ends. Germline CDR1 reads MNHEY; CDR2 reads SMNVEV (reference sequence). CDR3 length: 16 residues. CDR3 protein: CASSFADRRNTGELFF. The CDR3 DNA reads as TGTGCCAGCAGTTTCGCCGACAGAAGAAACACCGGGGAGCTGTTTTTT.

A few counts support this clone. V gene TRBV7-9 combines with J gene TRBJ2-7; 8 nucleotides match TRBD1. The V gene's germline CDR1 is SEHNR and CDR2 FQNEAQ (reference sequence). Unmatched junction bases numbered 2, after V lost 1 base and J lost 3 bases. The CDR3 has 14 amino acids. Written as DNA, the CDR3 is TGTGCCAGCAGCTTAGACGGACAGGGCTACGAGCAGTACTTC. This codes for CASSLDGQGYEQYF.

The rearrangement links TRBV25-1 to TRBJ2-7; 11 positions match TRBD2. CDR1 and CDR2 (germline): MGHDK, SYGVNS. This CDR3 comprises 15 residues. Trimming at V came to 6 bases and at J to 5 bases, leaving 9 bases not matched to a gene. DNA for the CDR3: TGTGCCAGCAGCCTGGGGGTACTAGCGGGAGACGAGCAGTACTTC. Protein: CASSLGVLAGDEQYF.

The chain couples TRBV7-3 to TRBJ2-3, with 7 bases identical to TRBD1. In germline, CDR1 is SGHTA, CDR2 FQGTGA. Trimming took 2 bases from V and 8 from J; bases not matched to a gene: 10. This CDR3 region has 15 residues. As DNA, the CDR3 is TGTGCCAGCAGCTTAGACAGGGCAAGAGCTGGTACGCAGTATTTT. Encoded protein: CASSLDRARAGTQYF.

This clone came up once. V gene TRBV12-2 combines with J gene TRBJ2-3; the listed D gene, TRBD1, was not tested against the DNA. TRBV12-2 is termed a pseudogene. There are 19 residues in the CDR3. The CDR3 loop reads CASRLAPGQRRDCTDTQYF. CDR3 sequence (DNA): TGTGCAAGTCGCTTAGCTCCGGGACAGCGGAGAGATTGCACAGATACGCAGTATTTT.

The chain uses TRBV18 and TRBJ2-3; the match to TRBD2 covers 10 bases. Germline V gene sequence: CDR1 KGHSH, CDR2 LQKENI. The CDR3 has 13 amino acids. V trimming: 6 bases; J trimming: 10 bases; junction bases outside the gene matches: 7. The CDR3: CASSGEREGSQYF. For the CDR3, the DNA is TGTGCCAGCTCCGGAGAGCGGGAGGGTTCGCAGTATTTT.

V is TRBV5-1 and J is TRBJ2-5; maybe TRBD2 (6 bases). Germline V lookup: CDR1 SGHRS, CDR2 YFSETQ. The V and J ends lost 0 bases and 1 base respectively, with 25 bases between them. The CDR3 covers 20 residues. CDR3 in DNA: TGCGCCAGCAGCTTGGTTCCGGGAAGCGAATGGGGGGATCGCCAAGAGACCCAGTACTTC. This gives the protein CASSLVPGSEWGDRQETQYF.